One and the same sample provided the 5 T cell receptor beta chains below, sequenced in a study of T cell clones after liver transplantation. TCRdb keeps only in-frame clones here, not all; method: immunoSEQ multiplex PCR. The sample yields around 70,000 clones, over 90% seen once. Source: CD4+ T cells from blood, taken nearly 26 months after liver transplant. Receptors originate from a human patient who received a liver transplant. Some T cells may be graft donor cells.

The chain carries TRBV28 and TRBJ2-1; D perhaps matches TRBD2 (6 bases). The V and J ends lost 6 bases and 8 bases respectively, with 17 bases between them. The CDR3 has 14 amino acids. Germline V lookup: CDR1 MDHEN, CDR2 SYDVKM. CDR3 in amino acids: CASRGDSAHDEQFF. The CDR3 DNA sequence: TGTGCCAGCAGGGGGGACTCAGCCCATGATGAGCAGTTCTTC.

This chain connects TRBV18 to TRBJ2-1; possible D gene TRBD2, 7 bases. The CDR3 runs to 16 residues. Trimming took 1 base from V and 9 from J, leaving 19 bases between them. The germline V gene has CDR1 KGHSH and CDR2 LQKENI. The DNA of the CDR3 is TGTGCCAGCTCACCACTTGATCGGGGGGCGTCTGGTGAGCAGTTCTTC. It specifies CASSPLDRGASGEQFF.

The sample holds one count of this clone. As DNA, the CDR3 is TGTGCCAGCAGCTTAGTGGGCTCAGGGGCATCCTACGAGCAGTACTTC. Translation gives CASSLVGSGASYEQYF. The chain couples TRBV11-3 to TRBJ2-7; D is possibly TRBD1 (6 bases). V was clipped by 1 base and J by 1 base, with 14 bases between them. The germline CDR1 and CDR2 sequences are SGHNT and YENEEA. This CDR3 contains 16 residues.

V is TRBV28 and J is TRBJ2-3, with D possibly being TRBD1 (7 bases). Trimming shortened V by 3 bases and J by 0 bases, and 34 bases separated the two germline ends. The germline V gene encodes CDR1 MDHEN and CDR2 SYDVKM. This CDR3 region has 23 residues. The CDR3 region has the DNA TGTGCCAGCAGTTTGCGACAGGGAGTGACTAGACACGTACAAAACAGCAGCACAGATACGCAGTATTTT. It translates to CASSLRQGVTRHVQNSSTDTQYF. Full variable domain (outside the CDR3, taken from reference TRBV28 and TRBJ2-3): DVKVTQSSRYLVKRTGEKVFLECVQDMDHENMFWYRQDPGLGLRLIYFSYDVKMKEKGDIPEGYSVSREKKERFSLILESASTNQTSMYLCASSLRQGVTRHVQNSSTDTQYFGPGTRLTVL.

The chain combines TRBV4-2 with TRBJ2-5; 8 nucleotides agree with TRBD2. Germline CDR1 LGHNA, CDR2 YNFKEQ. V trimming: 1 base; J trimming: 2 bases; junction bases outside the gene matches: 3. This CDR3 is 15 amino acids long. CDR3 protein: CASSQVLAAQETQYF. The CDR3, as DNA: TGTGCCAGCAGCCAAGTACTAGCGGCACAAGAGACCCAGTACTTC.